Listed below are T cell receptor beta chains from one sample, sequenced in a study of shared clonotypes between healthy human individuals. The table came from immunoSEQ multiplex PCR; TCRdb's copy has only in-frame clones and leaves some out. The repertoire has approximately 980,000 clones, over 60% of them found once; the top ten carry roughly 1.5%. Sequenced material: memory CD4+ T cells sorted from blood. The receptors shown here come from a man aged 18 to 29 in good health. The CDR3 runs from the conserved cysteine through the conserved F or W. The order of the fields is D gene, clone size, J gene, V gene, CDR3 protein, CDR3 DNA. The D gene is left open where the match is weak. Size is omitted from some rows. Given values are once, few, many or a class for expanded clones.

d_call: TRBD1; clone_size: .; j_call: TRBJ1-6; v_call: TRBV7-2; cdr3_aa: CASSLFGDRANSPLHF; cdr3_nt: TGTGCCAGCAGCTTATTTGGGGACAGGGCTAATTCACCCCTCCACTTT
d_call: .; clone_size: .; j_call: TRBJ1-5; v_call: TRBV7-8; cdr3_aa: CASSLPGDQPQHF; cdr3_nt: TGTGCCAGCAGCTTACCCGGGGATCAGCCCCAGCATTTT
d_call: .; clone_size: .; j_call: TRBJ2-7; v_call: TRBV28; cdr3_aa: CASSHKYEQYF; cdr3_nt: TGTGCCAGCAGTCACAAGTACGAGCAGTACTTC
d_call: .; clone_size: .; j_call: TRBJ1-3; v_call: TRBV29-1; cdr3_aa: CSVEGYSGNTIYF; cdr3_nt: TGCAGCGTTGAAGGCTACTCTGGAAACACCATATATTTT
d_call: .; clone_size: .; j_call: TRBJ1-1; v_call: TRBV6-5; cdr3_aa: CASSSTGRTEAFF; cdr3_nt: TGTGCCAGCAGTTCCACAGGGCGCACTGAAGCTTTCTTT
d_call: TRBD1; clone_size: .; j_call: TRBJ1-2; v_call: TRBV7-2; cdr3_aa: CASTMSQGAYGYTF; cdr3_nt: TGTGCCAGCACCATGTCCCAGGGGGCCTATGGCTACACCTTC
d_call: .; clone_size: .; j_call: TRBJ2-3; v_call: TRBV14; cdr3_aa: CASSQVGDTDTQYF; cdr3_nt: TGTGCCAGCAGCCAAGTGGGGGACACAGATACGCAGTATTTT
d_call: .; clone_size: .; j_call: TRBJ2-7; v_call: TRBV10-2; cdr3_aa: CASSGGTMGLEQYF; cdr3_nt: TGCGCCAGCAGTGGGGGTACTATGGGCCTAGAGCAGTACTTC
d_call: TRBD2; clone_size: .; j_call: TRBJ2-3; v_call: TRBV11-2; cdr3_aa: CASSLGSSGGSTDTQYF; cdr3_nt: TGTGCCAGCAGCTTAGGATCTAGCGGGGGTAGCACAGATACGCAGTATTTT
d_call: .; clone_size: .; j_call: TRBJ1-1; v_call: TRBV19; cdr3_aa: CASSISADSNTEAFF; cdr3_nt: TGTGCCAGTAGTATCTCTGCCGATTCGAACACTGAAGCTTTCTTT
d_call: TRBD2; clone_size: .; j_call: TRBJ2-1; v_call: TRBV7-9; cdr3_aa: CASSQTSGGINEQFF; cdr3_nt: TGTGCCAGCAGCCAGACTAGCGGGGGTATCAATGAGCAGTTCTTC
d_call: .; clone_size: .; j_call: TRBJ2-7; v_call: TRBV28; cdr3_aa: CASSAPGAGSYEQYF; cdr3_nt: TGTGCCAGCAGTGCACCCGGTGCGGGGTCCTACGAGCAGTACTTC
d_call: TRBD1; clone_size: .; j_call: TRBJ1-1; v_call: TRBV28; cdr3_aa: CASNGQGDWNTEAFF; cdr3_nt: TGTGCCAGCAACGGACAGGGAGATTGGAACACTGAAGCTTTCTTT
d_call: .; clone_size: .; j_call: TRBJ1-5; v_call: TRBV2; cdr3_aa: CASSDTHTQHF; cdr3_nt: TGTGCCAGCAGTGATACCCACACCCAGCATTTT
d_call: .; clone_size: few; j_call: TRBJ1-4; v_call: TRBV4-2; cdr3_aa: CASSQERGGRFGEKLFF; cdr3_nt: TGTGCCAGCAGCCAAGAGCGGGGGGGTCGTTTCGGTGAAAAACTGTTTTTT
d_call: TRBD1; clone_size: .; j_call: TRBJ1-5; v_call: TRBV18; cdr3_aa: CASSRGDSQPQHF; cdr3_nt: TGTGCCAGCTCAAGGGGGGACAGCCAGCCCCAGCATTTT
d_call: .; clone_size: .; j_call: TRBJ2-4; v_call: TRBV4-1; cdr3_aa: CASSQPGVSPSNIQYF; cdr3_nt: TGCGCCAGCAGCCAACCTGGGGTTTCACCGTCGAACATTCAGTACTTC
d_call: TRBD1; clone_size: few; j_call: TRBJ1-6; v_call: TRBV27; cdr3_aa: CASATGGQPLHF; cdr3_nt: TGTGCCAGTGCGACAGGGGGCCAACCCCTCCACTTT
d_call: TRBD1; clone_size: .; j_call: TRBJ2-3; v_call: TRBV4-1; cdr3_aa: CASSQDFAQGAPTDTQYF; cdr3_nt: TGCGCCAGCAGCCAAGATTTCGCACAGGGGGCGCCGACAGATACGCAGTATTTT
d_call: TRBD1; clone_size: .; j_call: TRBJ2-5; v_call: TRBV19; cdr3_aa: CASSTGTGRETQYF; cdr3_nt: TGTGCCAGTAGCACAGGGACAGGTAGAGAGACCCAGTACTTC
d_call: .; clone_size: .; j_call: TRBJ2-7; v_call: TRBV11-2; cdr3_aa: CASSLSGGTLYEQYF; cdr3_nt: TGTGCCAGCAGCTTAAGTGGAGGGACCCTCTACGAGCAGTACTTC
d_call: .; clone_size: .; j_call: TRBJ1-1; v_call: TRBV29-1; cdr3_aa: CSVVGDGQSSGAFF; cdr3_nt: TGCAGCGTTGTGGGCGATGGCCAATCTAGTGGGGCTTTCTTT
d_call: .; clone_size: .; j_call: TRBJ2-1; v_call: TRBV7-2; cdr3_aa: CASSLDAGRNEQFF; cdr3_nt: TGTGCCAGCAGCTTAGACGCAGGGCGCAATGAGCAGTTCTTC
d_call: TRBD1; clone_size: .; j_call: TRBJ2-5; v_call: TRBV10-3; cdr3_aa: CAITPGTGGGQETQYF; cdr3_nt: TGTGCCATCACTCCCGGGACAGGGGGAGGCCAAGAGACCCAGTACTTC
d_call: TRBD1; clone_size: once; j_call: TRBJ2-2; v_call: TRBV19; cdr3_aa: CASRRQGLNTGELFF; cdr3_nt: TGTGCCAGCAGAAGACAGGGGTTGAACACCGGGGAGCTGTTTTTT
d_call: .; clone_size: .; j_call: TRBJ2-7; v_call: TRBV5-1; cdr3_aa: CASSLGGRGDEQYF; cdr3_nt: TGCGCCAGCAGCTTGGGCGGTCGAGGGGATGAGCAGTACTTC